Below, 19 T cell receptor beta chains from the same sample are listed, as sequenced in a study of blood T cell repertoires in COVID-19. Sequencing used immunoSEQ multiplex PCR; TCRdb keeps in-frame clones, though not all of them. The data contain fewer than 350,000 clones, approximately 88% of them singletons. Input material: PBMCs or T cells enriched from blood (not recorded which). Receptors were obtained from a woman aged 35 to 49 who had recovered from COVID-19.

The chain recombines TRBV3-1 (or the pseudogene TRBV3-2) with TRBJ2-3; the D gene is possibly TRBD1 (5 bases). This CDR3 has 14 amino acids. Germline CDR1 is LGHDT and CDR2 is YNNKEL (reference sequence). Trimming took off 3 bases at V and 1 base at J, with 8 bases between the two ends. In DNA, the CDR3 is TGTGCCAGCAGCCAGCTGACAGGCACAGATACGCAGTATTTT. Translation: CASSQLTGTDTQYF.

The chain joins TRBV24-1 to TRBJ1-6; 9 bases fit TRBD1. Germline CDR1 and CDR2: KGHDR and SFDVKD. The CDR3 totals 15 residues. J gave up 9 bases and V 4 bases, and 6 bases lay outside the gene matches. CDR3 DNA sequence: TGTGCCACCAGTGAAAGGGACAGGGAGACTTCACCCCTCCACTTT. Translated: CATSERDRETSPLHF.

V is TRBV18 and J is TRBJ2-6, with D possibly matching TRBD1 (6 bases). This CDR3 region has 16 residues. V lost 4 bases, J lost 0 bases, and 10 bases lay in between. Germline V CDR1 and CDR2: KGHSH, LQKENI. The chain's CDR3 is CASSRDIRSGANVLTF. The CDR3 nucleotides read TGTGCCAGCTCACGGGACATCCGCTCTGGGGCCAACGTCCTGACTTTC.

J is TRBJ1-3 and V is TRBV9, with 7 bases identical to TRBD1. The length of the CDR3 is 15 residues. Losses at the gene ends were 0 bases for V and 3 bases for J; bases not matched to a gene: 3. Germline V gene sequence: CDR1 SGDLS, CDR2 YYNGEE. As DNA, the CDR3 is TGTGCCAGCAGCGTAGAGGGGGCGCTTGGAAACACCATATATTTT. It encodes CASSVEGALGNTIYF.

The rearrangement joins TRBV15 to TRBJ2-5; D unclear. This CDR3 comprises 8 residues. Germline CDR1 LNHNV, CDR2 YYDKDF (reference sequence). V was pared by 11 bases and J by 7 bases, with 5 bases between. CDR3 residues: CAPGTQYF. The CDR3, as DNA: TGTGCCCCCGGGACCCAGTACTTC.

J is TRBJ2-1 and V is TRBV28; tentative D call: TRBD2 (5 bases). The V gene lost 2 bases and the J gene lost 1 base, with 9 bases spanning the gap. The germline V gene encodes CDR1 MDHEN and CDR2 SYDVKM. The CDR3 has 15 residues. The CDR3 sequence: CASSLGGSSYNEQFF. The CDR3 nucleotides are TGTGCCAGCAGTTTAGGTGGGAGTTCCTACAATGAGCAGTTCTTC.

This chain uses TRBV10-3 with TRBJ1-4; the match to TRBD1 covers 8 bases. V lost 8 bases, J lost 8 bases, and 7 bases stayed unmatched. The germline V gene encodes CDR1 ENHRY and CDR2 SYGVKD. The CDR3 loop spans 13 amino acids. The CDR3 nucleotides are TGTGCCATCGGACAGGGTCCACGAGAAAAACTGTTTTTT. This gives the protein CAIGQGPREKLFF.

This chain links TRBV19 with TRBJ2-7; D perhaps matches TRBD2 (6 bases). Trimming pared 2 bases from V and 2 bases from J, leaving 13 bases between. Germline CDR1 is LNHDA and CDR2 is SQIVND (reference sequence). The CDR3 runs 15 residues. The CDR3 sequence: CASSITGGSAYEQYF. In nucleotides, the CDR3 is TGTGCCAGTAGTATAACCGGGGGTTCGGCCTACGAGCAGTACTTC.

This CDR3 is CASSQLLAGEQETQYF. In nucleotides, the CDR3 is TGCGCCAGCAGCCAACTGCTAGCGGGTGAGCAAGAGACCCAGTACTTC. The rearrangement joins TRBV4-1 to TRBJ2-5; 8 bases map to TRBD2. The CDR3 runs 16 residues. V gave up 2 bases and J gave up 2 bases; unmatched junction bases: 7. Germline V gene lookup returns CDR1 MGHRA and CDR2 YSYEKL.

The CDR3 nucleotides read TGTGCCAGCAGTACCAGGGGGCGCGGAACTGATGGCTACACCTTC. Translation gives CASSTRGRGTDGYTF. The V gene is TRBV27, the J gene TRBJ1-2; 8 bases agree with TRBD1. The CDR3 contains 15 residues. Germline-derived CDR1 and CDR2 are MNHEY and SMNVEV (reference sequence). With V trimmed by 5 bases and J by 6 bases, 11 bases remained unmatched.

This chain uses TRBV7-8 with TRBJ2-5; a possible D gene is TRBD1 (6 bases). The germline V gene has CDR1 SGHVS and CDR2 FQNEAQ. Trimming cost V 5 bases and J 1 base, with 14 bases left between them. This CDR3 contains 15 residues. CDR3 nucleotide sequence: TGTGCCAGCAGCCAGAGGGGGACCCTCCAAGAGACCCAGTACTTC. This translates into CASSQRGTLQETQYF.

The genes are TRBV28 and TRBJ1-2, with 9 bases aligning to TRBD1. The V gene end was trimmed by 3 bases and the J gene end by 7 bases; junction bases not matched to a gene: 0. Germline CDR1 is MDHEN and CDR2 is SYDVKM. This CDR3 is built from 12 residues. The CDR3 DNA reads TGTGCCAGCAGTTTGGGACAGGGTGGCTACACCTTC. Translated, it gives CASSLGQGGYTF.

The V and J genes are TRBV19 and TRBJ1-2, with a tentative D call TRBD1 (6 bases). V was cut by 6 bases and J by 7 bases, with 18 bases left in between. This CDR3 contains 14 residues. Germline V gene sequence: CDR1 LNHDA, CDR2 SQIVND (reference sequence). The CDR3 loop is CASSSEQGRGGYTF. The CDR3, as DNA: TGTGCCAGTAGCAGCGAACAGGGTAGGGGTGGCTACACCTTC.

The CDR3: CASSYSIRRQGVSPLHF. The DNA for the CDR3 is TGTGCCAGCAGTTACTCGATAAGGCGTCAGGGGGTATCACCCCTCCACTTT. The chain uses TRBV6-2 or TRBV6-3 and TRBJ1-6, with 7 bases lining up with TRBD1. The V and J ends lost 0 bases and 10 bases, in that order; junction bases with no gene match: 12. The CDR3 contains 17 residues. From germline, CDR1 is MNHEY and CDR2 SVGEGT.

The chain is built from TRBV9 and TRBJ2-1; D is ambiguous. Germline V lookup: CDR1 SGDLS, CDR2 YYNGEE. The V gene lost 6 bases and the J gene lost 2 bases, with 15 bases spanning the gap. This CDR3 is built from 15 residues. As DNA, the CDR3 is TGTGCCAGCACCACTCTAGAGGCCCCCTACAATGAGCAGTTCTTC. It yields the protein CASTTLEAPYNEQFF.

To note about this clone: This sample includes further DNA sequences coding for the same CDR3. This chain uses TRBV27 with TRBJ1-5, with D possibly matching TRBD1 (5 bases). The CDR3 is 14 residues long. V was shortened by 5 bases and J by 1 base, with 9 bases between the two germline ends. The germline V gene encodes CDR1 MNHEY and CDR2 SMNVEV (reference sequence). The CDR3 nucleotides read TGTGCCAGCAGTCCTCGGGGGAGCAATCAGCCCCAGCATTTT. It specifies CASSPRGSNQPQHF.

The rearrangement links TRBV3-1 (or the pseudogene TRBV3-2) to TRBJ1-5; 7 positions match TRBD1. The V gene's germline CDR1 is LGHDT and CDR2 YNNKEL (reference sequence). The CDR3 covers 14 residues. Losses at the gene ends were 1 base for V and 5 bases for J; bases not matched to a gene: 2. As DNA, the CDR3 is TGTGCCAGCAGCCAAGCCACAGGGGATCAGCCCCAGCATTTT. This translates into CASSQATGDQPQHF.

In nucleotides, the CDR3 is TGTGCCAGCAGCTTAAAACCAGCGTACGAGCAGTACTTC. This sequence encodes CASSLKPAYEQYF. V is TRBV11-2 and J is TRBJ2-7; no clear D gene. Germline CDR1 and CDR2: SGHAT and FQNNGV. Deletions cut 2 bases from V and 4 bases from J, with 9 bases between. This CDR3 region has 13 residues.

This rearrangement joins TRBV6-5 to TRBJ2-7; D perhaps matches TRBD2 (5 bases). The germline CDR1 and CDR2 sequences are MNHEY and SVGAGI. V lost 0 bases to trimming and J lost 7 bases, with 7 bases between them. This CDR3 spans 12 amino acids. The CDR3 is CASSYSTGEQYF. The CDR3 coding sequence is TGTGCCAGCAGTTACTCTACGGGAGAGCAGTACTTC.